These T cell receptor beta chains were read from a single sample in a study of blood T cell repertoires in COVID-19. Sequenced by immunoSEQ multiplex PCR; TCRdb stores in-frame clones only, minus some. Found here are 180,000 or so clones, 88% of them singletons; the top ten hold under 2%. Sequencing was carried out using peripheral blood. These receptor sequences come from a man younger than 35 with active or convalescent COVID-19. Each CDR3 is given with its conserved first and last residue. The D gene is left open where the match is weak. The size of a clone is reported for some rows only, either as once, few or many, or as a class for expanded clones.

CDR3aa: CASSLIAGGIYEQYF
CDR3nt: TGTGCCAGCAGTCTAATAGCGGGAGGGATCTACGAGCAGTACTTC
j_gene: TRBJ2-7
v_gene: TRBV27
abundance: NA
d_gene: TRBD2

CDR3aa: CASSWAGGEGYTF
CDR3nt: TGCGCCAGCAGCTGGGCGGGGGGGGAAGGCTACACCTTC
j_gene: TRBJ1-2
v_gene: TRBV5-1
abundance: NA
d_gene: NA

CDR3aa: CASSQRTGGYEQYF
CDR3nt: TGTGCCAGTAGTCAAAGGACAGGGGGCTACGAGCAGTACTTC
j_gene: TRBJ2-7
v_gene: TRBV19
abundance: NA
d_gene: TRBD1

CDR3aa: CASSLGSTGNTEAFF
CDR3nt: TGTGCCAGCAGCTTAGGATCGACAGGGAACACTGAAGCTTTCTTT
j_gene: TRBJ1-1
v_gene: TRBV7-8
abundance: NA
d_gene: NA

CDR3aa: CASSPTGTGLYGYTF
CDR3nt: TGTGCCAGCAGCCCGACCGGGACAGGGCTTTATGGCTACACCTTC
j_gene: TRBJ1-2
v_gene: TRBV7-6
abundance: NA
d_gene: TRBD1

CDR3aa: CASSPRGLGGETQYF
CDR3nt: TGTGCCAGCAGCCCCCGAGGACTGGGGGGGGAGACCCAGTACTTC
j_gene: TRBJ2-5
v_gene: TRBV3-1/TRBV3-2
abundance: NA
d_gene: TRBD2

CDR3aa: CASSPMRVQVGTEAFF
CDR3nt: TGTGCCAGCTCACCAATGAGGGTGCAGGTTGGCACTGAAGCTTTCTTT
j_gene: TRBJ1-1
v_gene: TRBV18
abundance: NA
d_gene: NA

CDR3aa: CASNPTGSGNTIYF
CDR3nt: TGTGCCAGTAATCCTACAGGCTCTGGAAACACCATATATTTT
j_gene: TRBJ1-3
v_gene: TRBV19
abundance: NA
d_gene: NA

CDR3aa: CASRVTGGGGELFF
CDR3nt: TGTGCCAGCAGAGTGACAGGGGGCGGCGGGGAGCTGTTTTTT
j_gene: TRBJ2-2
v_gene: TRBV27
abundance: NA
d_gene: TRBD1

CDR3aa: CASSLGGVTGYTF
CDR3nt: TGTGCCAGCAGTTTGGGCGGGGTCACTGGCTACACCTTC
j_gene: TRBJ1-2
v_gene: TRBV12-3/TRBV12-4
abundance: NA
d_gene: NA

CDR3aa: CASSPGPSGVVYNEQFF
CDR3nt: TGTGCCAGCAGCCCTGGTCCATCGGGAGTAGTATATAATGAGCAGTTCTTC
j_gene: TRBJ2-1
v_gene: TRBV4-2
abundance: NA
d_gene: NA

CDR3aa: CASRTAPGRDGGYTF
CDR3nt: TGTGCCAGCAGAACGGCCCCCGGCAGGGATGGTGGCTACACCTTC
j_gene: TRBJ1-2
v_gene: TRBV5-5
abundance: NA
d_gene: NA

CDR3aa: CASSGTGESEKLFF
CDR3nt: TGCGCCAGCAGCGGGACAGGGGAGAGCGAAAAACTGTTTTTT
j_gene: TRBJ1-4
v_gene: TRBV5-1
abundance: NA
d_gene: TRBD1

CDR3aa: CSASSDTHNEQFF
CDR3nt: TGCAGTGCTAGTTCCGACACTCACAATGAGCAGTTCTTC
j_gene: TRBJ2-1
v_gene: TRBV20-1
abundance: NA
d_gene: NA

CDR3aa: CASSFQANYGYTF
CDR3nt: TGTGCCAGCAGTTTTCAGGCTAACTATGGCTACACCTTC
j_gene: TRBJ1-2
v_gene: TRBV12-3/TRBV12-4
abundance: NA
d_gene: NA

CDR3aa: CASRRSNTEAFF
CDR3nt: TGTGCCAGCAGACGGTCGAACACTGAAGCTTTCTTT
j_gene: TRBJ1-1
v_gene: TRBV25-1
abundance: once
d_gene: NA